This TCR beta chain originates from a study of early T cells in non-severe SARS-CoV-2 infection. Study details: Whole-blood bulk RNA, unsorted, was sequenced, and chains were unpaired. Findings of the study overall: VDJdb-based matching was biased toward anti-spike CD8 responses and missed private and CD4 specificities.

With regard to this clonotype: Its target is not known.

Unique molecular identifiers were affixed to single, distinct cDNA molecules. Via MiXCR, TCRdb re-called the 5' RACE reads, giving one row per CDR3 protein. The sample contains around 76,000 distinct CDR3 sequences, 9.5% to 15% of which appear only once. V lost 8 bases and J lost 4, with 10 bases in between. The germline gives CDR1 MDHEN, CDR2 SYDVKM. The CDR3 totals 12 residues. The chain employs TRBV28 and TRBJ2-3; D is possibly TRBD1 (5 bases). The TCR sequence derives from an adult who was a healthcare worker with PCR-confirmed SARS-CoV-2 infection or an uninfected control (not recorded which). The sequencing input was whole blood. The CDR3 DNA is TGTGCCAGCGCAGGGTTCCCAGATACGCAGTATTTT. Its protein is CASAGFPDTQYF.